This TCR beta chain originates from a study of T-cell memory formation after mild COVID-19. TCRdb ran MiXCR on the 5' RACE reads and lists one entry per CDR3 protein. The sample lists some 200,000 distinct CDR3 sequences, about a fifth occurring once. After removal of 3 bases from V and 0 bases from J, the junction contained 4 bases not matched to a gene. Looked up from germline, CDR1 is LGHNA and CDR2 is YSLEER. This CDR3 has 16 residues. The source of this sequence is an adult woman who had mild COVID-19 (a few samples of this study predate the infection). Cell type and time point are not known. V and J are TRBV4-3 and TRBJ1-3; TRBD1 matches at 8 bases. What was sequenced was PBMCs or a T cell subset sorted from them (not recorded which). CDR3 in DNA: TGCGCCAGCAGCCAGGGACAGGCTTACTCTGGAAACACCATATATTTT. Protein product: CASSQGQAYSGNTIYF.